One T cell receptor beta chain is described in this entry. Its antigen is currently unknown. Expressed TCRB transcripts were sequenced, since all the RNA that had been isolated was reverse transcribed. Sequencing used immunoSEQ multiplex PCR; TCRdb keeps in-frame clones, though not all of them. The table lists 150,000 or so clones, less than 9.5% of them singletons, with less than 3% in the top ten. Researchers reported sorting CD4+ naive, central memory, regulatory and stem cell-like memory cells via CD45RO/CCR7/CD25/CD127/CD95/CD27. Purity exceeding 95% was reached by all sorted populations. These data come from a study of beta chain features in type 1 diabetes. Overall study: Cell yields, gender and age were similar in healthy donors and patients.

The germline V gene encodes CDR1 PRHDT and CDR2 FYEKMQ (reference sequence). The CDR3 runs to 15 residues. Trimming stripped 0 bases from V and 6 bases from J, with 15 bases between. Overall study findings and caveats: Moderate but significant shortening of TCRB CDR3s was recorded in all four CD4+ subsets from Type 1 diabetes patients.

This clonotype originated in a woman aged 18-30 years in good health. The chain carries TRBV13 and TRBJ2-7, with D possibly matching TRBD2 (5 bases). Specimen: central memory CD4+ T cells from blood. In nucleotides, the CDR3 is TGTGCCAGCAGCTTAGGCCGGGATCCTCCGTTCGAGCAGTACTTC. Amino acids: CASSLGRDPPFEQYF. The full variable domain, with the rest looked up from reference TRBV13 and TRBJ2-7, is AAGVIQSPRHLIKEKRETATLKCYPIPRHDTVYWYQQGPGQDPQFLISFYEKMQSDKGSIPDRFSAQQFSDYHSELNMSSLELGDSALYFCASSLGRDPPFEQYFGPGTRLTVT.